This T cell receptor beta chain was captured in a study of blood T cells in healthy people across ages. Notes on the study in general: Across samples, TCR beta diversity tracked strongly with naive T cell percentage.

The CDR3 has 11 amino acids. The V and J ends lost 4 bases and 3 bases respectively, with 3 bases between them. This clonotype turned up a few times. Its specificity is not known. Sample-barcoded 5' priming and a J-beta primer mix drove a second PCR of roughly 6 to 12 cycles. TCRdb called the 5' RACE reads again in MiXCR, with one record for every CDR3 protein. The sample includes some 780,000 distinct CDR3 sequences, about 61% of them seen just once. The receptor comes from a man aged 35 to 55 in good health. The chain recombines TRBV12-3 or TRBV12-4 with TRBJ1-1; D unresolved. The sample was blood. CDR3 loop: CASSYHTEAFF. The DNA for the CDR3 is TGTGCCAGCAGTTATCACACTGAAGCTTTCTTT.